Listed here is a single T cell receptor (beta chain). Its antigen is still unknown. The germline V and J ends were trimmed by 6 bases and 4 bases, with 15 bases remaining between them. Per germline, CDR1 ENHRY and CDR2 SYGVKD. The CDR3 length is 14 residues. Sequencing targeted expressed TCRB transcripts, as all isolated RNA had been reverse transcribed. The method was immunoSEQ multiplex PCR; TCRdb's version includes in-frame clones alone and lacks a portion of them. The data show 630,000 or so clones, around 15% seen once. The data stem from a study of beta chain features in type 1 diabetes. Study-level findings and limits: Type 1 diabetes patients showed a moderate but significant shortening of TCRB CDR3s in all four CD4+ subsets.

Sequenced material: naive CD4+ T cells from blood. The rearrangement uses TRBV10-3 and TRBJ1-1, with D unresolved. The clonotype was recovered from a man younger than 30 with type 1 diabetes. The CDR3 protein is CAISARELGTEAFF. The CDR3 DNA sequence: TGTGCCATCAGCGCCCGGGAACTGGGCACTGAAGCTTTCTTT.